This T cell receptor beta chain is from a study of blood T cells in healthy people across ages (dated by TCRdb to between 2014 and 2017). With respect to the entire study: In model experiments, template switching captured roughly one uniquely barcoded TCR beta cDNA molecule for every two T cells. For two donors (one aged 18 to 30 and one aged 80 or older), the study analyzed two additional independent replicas of 1 million unique cDNA reads from the same blood draw. The donors were divided into four age groups: young (average roughly 15 years), middle-aged (about 41), aged (about 61) and long-lived (82). Age-related changes in TCR beta repertoire diversity were measured in the study by deep sequencing normalized with unique cDNA molecular identifiers. To avoid experimental bias, donors of different ages were distributed randomly across sequencing lanes.

Donors were 39 systemically healthy Caucasian individuals from Russia aged about 6 to 100 years. Each donor gave 9.5 to 10 milliliters of peripheral blood, drawn into EDTA-treated Vacutainer tubes. Ficoll-Paque density-gradient centrifugation was used to isolate PBMCs, with at least 6.5 million obtained per sample. Total RNA, at least 6 micrograms per sample, was extracted from PBMCs with Trizol reagent. Naive CD45RAhigh/CD27high T cell percentages were measured by flow cytometry on a PBMC aliquot from every donor. This clonotype was recorded a few times. This clone's antigen is unknown. There are no base qualities to consult, and no much larger clone falls within one base. Study-level results and caveats: Conclusive comparison of naive and antigen-experienced compartments was prevented by the profiling of bulk unsorted PBMCs. The percentage of naive T cells measured by flow cytometry correlated strongly with observed TCR beta diversity. Compared with the aged group, more naive CD4+ T cells, fewer expanded clones and increased TCR diversity were shown by the long-lived group, suggesting age selection. As age increased, observed TCR beta diversity per million T cells dropped in a roughly linear way, and a significant reduction was already evident by age roughly 40. Estimates of total diversity based on one million sequenced T cells were regarded as lower bounds and as underestimates. Because donor CMV infection status was unknown, age-related changes in expanded clonotypes were potentially confounded.

The protocol used for the library was 5' RACE. The reads were generated on an Illumina HiSeq 2500. A second PCR of roughly 6 to 11 cycles was run with a J-beta primer mix and a sample-barcoded 5' primer. A template-switch 5' adaptor carrying 12 random nucleotides introduced a unique molecular identifier onto each TCR beta cDNA molecule. Each sample yielded at least 2.5 million CDR3-containing paired-end reads. First-strand cDNA synthesis was performed from all RNA using the Mint cDNA synthesis kit, with priming by a TRBC-specific oligonucleotide. After uracil-DNA glycosylase treatment, a first 18-cycle PCR used universal primers M1SS and BC2_uni_R on all cDNA. In the original analysis: For normalization, 1 million high-quality reads, each with a distinct molecular identifier, were randomly selected from each sample. Instead of being binned into consensus sequences, reads that shared molecular identifiers were thrown out. MiTCR, with a Q25 quality threshold and the strictest error-elimination algorithm, was used for CDR3 identification, clonotype clustering and error correction. A nonparametric unseen species model with Euler transformation was used to estimate a lower bound on total TCR beta diversity. TCRdb trimmed the raw reads at Q25, called clones with MiXCR and kept productive beta chains. Entries that share a CDR3 protein sequence are merged under the most common genes and DNA. The V and J calls and clone size come from TCRdb's table, not from the authors' own analysis. This sample lists 910,000 or so distinct CDR3 sequences; roughly half were detected once. The ten biggest clones cover around a fifth of the sample.

Specimen: blood. The TCR comes from an older woman in good health.

Here is the DNA: TGCGCCAGCAGTCTCGAGACTAGCGGTAGCACAGATACGCAGTATTTT. Its translation reads: CASSLETSGSTDTQYF. The chain is assembled from TRBV4-1 and TRBJ2-3, with TRBD2 matching 9 junction bases. From V the trimming removes 6 bases and from J it removes 0 bases, while the gene matches leave 7 bases of the junction unaccounted for. Taken from the germline V gene, the CDR1 and CDR2 loops are MGHRA and YSYEKL. From cysteine to phenylalanine, the CDR3 is 16 amino acids long. Here the CDR3 DNA is all that survives: 48 bases in frame from base 1.